The present entry profiles one T cell receptor beta chain with its context. It lacks a known antigen. Per-nucleotide qualities are absent, and no much larger clonotype sits a single base away. These data come from a study of T cell responses to AZD1222 COVID-19 vaccine (dated by TCRdb to the early 2020s). For the study in its entirety: TCR sequencing covered fewer than 250 trial participants: 200 to 210 given two doses of AZD1222 and about 26 given two doses of MenACWY control vaccine. Trial participants were enrolled into age subgroups of 18-55, 56-69 and 70-plus years, which contained approximately 150, 28 and 58 TCR-sequenced participants, respectively. The paper's findings and limits, for the study overall: Because no day 14 peak-response samples were available, repertoires were characterized only after the peak T cell response. After two AZD1222 doses, spike-specific TCR breadth and depth were significantly higher than at day 0 and than in MenACWY recipients. Vaccine-associated CD4 TCRs spanned the whole spike protein, with dominant responses in regions 160-218 and 743-854. Epitopes outside the regions mutated in the B.1.351 and B.1.1.7 variants were reportedly recognized by nearly half of the unique spike-specific TCRs. Participants were mostly white British, with more females than males. The authors suggested clonal diversity may have been underestimated. In the small 56-69-year group, the increase in depth fell short of significance, most likely because of low power. Only 5 to 7 AZD1222 recipients were SARS-CoV-2 seropositive at baseline, limiting conclusions about previously exposed vaccinees.

The CDR3 regions of human TCRbeta chains were analyzed by immunosequencing. The authors' analysis ran thus. TCRs in the repertoires were matched against a reference library of SARS-CoV-2-specific TCRs that had been generated with the MIRA antigen-specificity platform. Breadth was defined as the fraction of unique TCRs that were SARS-CoV-2-associated. Depth was defined as the fraction of total T cells that were SARS-CoV-2-associated. Using the MIRA data, each spike-specific TCR was assigned both to the spike region to which the TCR was reactive and to a CD4 or CD8 class. Log10-transformed breadth and depth values were compared by one-way ANOVA with Sidak's multiple comparisons tests. TCRdb's version of the immuneACCESS table is confined to in-frame rearrangements and falls short of the full clone set. An unresolved V gene accounts for under half of the shortfall where checked; the remainder is of unknown origin. The DNA was the basis for D and trimming; V, J and clone size are from that table. Counted in this sample were approximately 100,000 clones; about 85% of them appeared once. 2% to 3% of the sample rests with the top ten.

The sample's time point label, decoded: about 28 days (+/-7) after the second vaccine dose. Because spike-specific TCR depth and breadth did not differ between the two schedules, AZD1222 recipients who got a second dose at roughly 4 weeks were pooled with those who got a second dose at roughly 12 weeks. Samples from vaccinated people were obtained from the UK trials COV001 and COV002, which included a single-blind randomized controlled phase 2/3 trial of AZD1222 (ChAdOx1 nCoV-19) in healthy adults. Trial participant PBMC samples were collected at day 0 and day 28 after the second dose for TCRbeta chain sequencing. The CDR3 covers 14 residues, taking in both the cysteine and the phenylalanine. Just the 42-base CDR3 DNA is kept, in frame starting at base 1. V is cut by 3 bases and J by 6 bases, and the space between the germline ends is 12 bases. Looking up the germline V gene yields CDR1 MDHEN and CDR2 SYDVKM.

This TCR derives from an adult who received the AZD1222 COVID-19 vaccine. Recombination joined TRBV28 with TRBJ1-5; no D segment can be confidently identified. The source was peripheral blood, collected 28 days after the second AZD1222 dose. The DNA sequence reads TGTGCCAGCAGTTTCTTGGGCCTGTCTCAGCCCCAGCATTTT. It specifies CASSFLGLSQPQHF.